This T cell receptor beta chain was recorded in a study of blood T cell repertoires in COVID-19. This table comes from immunoSEQ multiplex PCR, and its TCRdb copy is limited to in-frame clones, with some not included. The sample lists around 140,000 clones, 88% occurring once. Germline values: CDR1 WSHSY, CDR2 SAAADI. V lost 8 bases, J lost 15 bases, and 6 bases stayed unmatched. This CDR3 spans 11 amino acids. The origin of this receptor is a human donor with COVID-19, enrolled during active disease. The donor label of this sample is uncertain. The sequencing input was peripheral blood. The rearrangement uses TRBV10-2 and TRBJ2-1; TRBD2 matches 11 bases. The CDR3 loop reads CASLTSGESFF. The CDR3 nucleotides are TGCGCCAGCCTGACTAGCGGGGAATCGTTCTTC.